This passage covers 26 T cell receptor beta chains from one sample sequenced in a study of response to subunit inactivated influenza vaccine. TCRdb processed the RT-PCR reads anew with MiXCR; each CDR3 protein has one entry. The profile covers under 550,000 distinct CDR3 sequences, with approximately 7.7% appearing a single time and 10% to 15% taken by the ten largest. This specimen was PBMCs from blood, taken about 23 months after vaccination. These receptors were collected from a man aged 50-75 years who received an inactivated influenza vaccine.

This chain links TRBV4-3 with TRBJ2-7; 14 bases align to TRBD2. CDR1 and CDR2 from the germline V gene are LGHNA and YSLEER. This CDR3 contains 15 residues. V gave up 5 bases and J gave up 4 bases; unmatched junction bases: 4. The chain's CDR3 is CASSARLAGGYEQYF. CDR3 DNA sequence: TGCGCCAGCAGCGCTCGACTAGCGGGAGGGTACGAGCAGTACTTC.

At least ten counts were recorded for this clonotype. This chain joins TRBV10-3 and TRBJ2-4, with 7 bases fitting TRBD1. The CDR3 loop spans 18 amino acids. With V trimmed by 10 bases and J by 2 bases, 20 bases remained unmatched. In germline, CDR1 is ENHRY, CDR2 SYGVKD. DNA for the CDR3: TGTGCCACCCTCGGGGCAGGGGGAAGGAGAGGAACCAAAAACATTCAGTACTTC. Protein sequence: CATLGAGGRRGTKNIQYF.

The sample holds many counts of this clonotype. The chain is built from TRBV11-2 and TRBJ2-3, with D possibly being TRBD1 or TRBD2 (5 bases each). Germline-derived CDR1 and CDR2 are SGHAT and FQNNGV. The length of the CDR3 is 13 residues. Deletions cut 5 bases from V and 7 bases from J, with 13 bases between. The CDR3 region has the DNA TGTGCCAGCAGCCCCGGGGCCCCCAATACGCAGTATTTT. Residues: CASSPGAPNTQYF.

This clonotype appeared a few times. This chain links TRBV10-3 with TRBJ2-7; TRBD2 is a possible D gene (6 bases). CDR3 length: 14 residues. CDR1 ENHRY and CDR2 SYGVKD come from the germline V gene. V gave up 6 bases and J gave up 3 bases, with 15 bases separating them. This CDR3 reads CAIRSQGTFYEQYF. The DNA of the CDR3 is TGTGCCATCAGATCTCAAGGGACTTTCTACGAGCAGTACTTC.

V gene TRBV4-2 combines with J gene TRBJ2-7; the D is unclear. Trimming left V 4 bases short and J 3 bases short, with 19 bases between. This CDR3 has 16 residues. Germline V gene lookup returns CDR1 LGHNA and CDR2 YNFKEQ. The CDR3 region is CASSRVDCLILYEQYF. Here the CDR3 DNA reads TGTGCCAGCAGCCGGGTTGACTGTCTGATTCTCTACGAGCAGTACTTC.

The V call is TRBV20-1, the J call TRBJ2-3, with TRBD2 identical over 7 bases. The V gene's germline CDR1 is DFQATT and CDR2 SNEGSKA (reference sequence). V dropped 0 bases and J dropped 2; count of bases not matched to a gene: 8. The CDR3 loop spans 16 amino acids. The CDR3 DNA is TGCAGTGCTAGAGAGGTAGCGGGTTCTTACACAGATACGCAGTATTTT. Protein: CSAREVAGSYTDTQYF.

This clonotype was observed a few times. The chain links TRBV12-3 or TRBV12-4 to TRBJ2-7, with TRBD1 matching 7 bases. Trimming at V came to 6 bases and at J to 4 bases, leaving 12 bases not matched to a gene. This CDR3 has 15 amino acids. The CDR3 DNA reads TGTGCCAGCAGCTCACGGACAGGAGCCGCTTACGAGCAGTACTTC. Translated, it gives CASSSRTGAAYEQYF.

The chain uses TRBV12-3 or TRBV12-4 and TRBJ1-4; the D gene is possibly TRBD1 (5 bases). CDR3 length equals 14 residues. With 8 bases removed from V and 4 bases from J, the gap between germline ends came to 14 bases. CDR3 loop: CASDGADRNEKLFF. The CDR3 nucleotides read TGTGCCAGCGACGGGGCCGACCGTAATGAAAAACTGTTTTTT.

This clonotype was seen repeatedly, ten times or more. The CDR3 nucleotides read TGTGCCAGCAGTTCTAGCGGGGGGGCAGTCACCGGGGAGCTGTTTTTT. Its translation is CASSSSGGAVTGELFF. This chain connects TRBV12-3 or TRBV12-4 to TRBJ2-2; TRBD2 matches at 12 bases. J lost 4 bases, V lost 4 bases, and 4 bases had no gene match. The CDR3 extends over 16 amino acids.

V is TRBV6-5 and J is TRBJ1-2; 8 bases are a match to TRBD1. CDR3 size: 15 residues. Per the germline V gene, CDR1 is MNHEY and CDR2 is SVGAGI. With 4 bases clipped from V and 8 bases from J, the junction kept 12 bases outside the gene matches. The CDR3 loop is CASSLTGVPSVGYTF. The CDR3 region has the DNA TGTGCCAGCAGTTTGACAGGGGTTCCCAGTGTGGGCTACACCTTC.

This clonotype was observed at least ten times. The chain recombines TRBV4-2 with TRBJ1-4, with unresolved D. Trimming took 2 bases from V and 3 from J, leaving 10 bases between them. Germline-derived CDR1 and CDR2 are LGHNA and YNFKEQ. This CDR3 spans 15 amino acids. Written as DNA, the CDR3 is TGTGCCAGCAGCCAAACAACGCGATCTAATGAAAAACTGTTTTTT. Its protein is CASSQTTRSNEKLFF.

This clonotype has ten or more counts. The chain's CDR3 is CASSENERGPYEQYF. DNA of the CDR3: TGTGCCAGCAGTGAAAACGAAAGAGGTCCCTACGAGCAGTACTTC. The chain recombines TRBV2 with TRBJ2-7; no clear D. Trimming cost V 2 bases and J 2 bases, with 13 bases left between them. This CDR3 contains 15 residues. Germline CDR1 is SNHLY and CDR2 is FYNNEI.

The chain combines TRBV5-1 with TRBJ2-3; possible D gene TRBD2, 7 bases. This CDR3 is built from 15 residues. The V end was cut by 0 bases, the J end by 4 bases, with 12 bases between. CDR1 is SGHRS, CDR2 YFSETQ, per germline. CDR3 DNA sequence: TGCGCCAGCAGCTTGGGGCGCGGGGGCCCAGATACGCAGTATTTT. Its translation is CASSLGRGGPDTQYF.

The chain uses TRBV10-3 and TRBJ2-2, with 7 bases identical to TRBD1. The CDR3 covers 14 residues. With V trimmed by 6 bases and J by 3 bases, 4 bases remained unmatched. CDR1 ENHRY and CDR2 SYGVKD come from the germline V gene. The CDR3 sequence is CAIRQTGDTGELFF. CDR3 nucleotide sequence: TGTGCCATCAGACAAACAGGGGACACCGGGGAGCTGTTTTTT.

This clonotype was seen only a few times. J is TRBJ1-5 and V is TRBV20-1, with 7 bases matching TRBD1. Germline V gene sequence: CDR1 DFQATT, CDR2 SNEGSKA (reference sequence). Trimming cost V 6 bases and J 7 bases; bases outside gene matches: 6. This CDR3 contains 12 residues. This chain's CDR3 is CSATTGQQPQHF. DNA for the CDR3: TGCAGTGCGACGACAGGGCAACAGCCCCAGCATTTT.

The sample holds many counts of this clonotype. The chain recombines TRBV29-1 with TRBJ2-1; D tentatively reads TRBD1 or TRBD2 (5 bases each). The CDR3 spans 12 residues. The germline V gene encodes CDR1 SQVTM and CDR2 ANQGSEA. Trimming stripped 4 bases from V and 6 bases from J, with 10 bases between. The CDR3 DNA reads as TGCAGCGTTGGGGACGGGGCCAATGAGCAGTTCTTC. Translation: CSVGDGANEQFF.

This clonotype occurred a few times. This chain connects TRBV7-6 to TRBJ2-6; D is unclear. The CDR3 consists of 16 residues. From germline, CDR1 is SGHVS and CDR2 FNYEAQ. Between the trimmed V and J ends, which lost 1 base and 0 bases, there was a span of 7 bases. The DNA of the CDR3 is TGTGCCAGCAGCTTAGAGATCAACTCTGGGGCCAACGTCCTGACTTTC. It is translated as CASSLEINSGANVLTF.

This clonotype showed up many times. The chain carries TRBV28 and TRBJ1-4, with D uncertain. CDR1 and CDR2 from the germline V gene are MDHEN and SYDVKM. This CDR3 is 13 amino acids long. The V and J ends lost 10 bases and 8 bases respectively, with 17 bases between them. The CDR3 DNA sequence: TGTGCCAACCGGACCTCCGCGGGCGAAAAACTGTTTTTT. Translation: CANRTSAGEKLFF.

The chain carries TRBV6-6 and TRBJ1-1; 11 bases are shared with TRBD1. Germline CDR1 is MNHNY and CDR2 is SVGAGI (reference sequence). Trimming at V came to 7 bases and at J to 6 bases, leaving 4 bases not matched to a gene. There are 13 residues in the CDR3. CDR3 nucleotide sequence: TGTGCCAGCACCCGGACAGGGGGCCCTGAAGCTTTCTTT. This translates into CASTRTGGPEAFF.

This clonotype was observed many times. The chain has TRBV20-1 and TRBJ1-3, with TRBD1 identical over 7 bases. Trimming took 3 bases from V and 4 from J; bases not matched to a gene: 6. Germline CDR1 is DFQATT and CDR2 is SNEGSKA (reference sequence). The length of the CDR3 is 14 residues. CDR3 residues: CSASGQVAGNTIYF. The CDR3 nucleotides read TGCAGTGCTAGTGGACAGGTCGCGGGAAACACCATATATTTT.

V usage is TRBV29-1 and J usage is TRBJ2-6; TRBD1 is a possible D gene (6 bases). Trimming removed 6 bases at V and 1 base at J, with 7 bases between. The CDR3 length is 13 residues. Looked up from germline, CDR1 is SQVTM and CDR2 is ANQGSEA. CDR3 nucleotides: TGCAGCGTAAGGGGGTCTGGGGCCAACGTCCTGACTTTC. Its translation is CSVRGSGANVLTF. Full variable domain (missing parts from reference TRBV29-1 and TRBJ2-6): SAVISQKPSRDICQRGTSLTIQCQVDSQVTMMFWYRQQPGQSLTLIATANQGSEATYESGFVIDKFPISRPNLTFSTLTVSNMSPEDSSIYLCSVRGSGANVLTFGAGSRLTVL.

This clonotype was detected ten times or more. CDR3 sequence reads: CSVETGYNQPQHF. CDR3 DNA sequence: TGCAGCGTTGAAACAGGGTACAATCAGCCCCAGCATTTT. The genes are TRBV29-1 and TRBJ1-5, with D possibly matching TRBD1 (6 bases). This CDR3 comprises 13 residues. The V and J ends lost 2 bases and 3 bases respectively, with 8 bases between them. The V gene's germline CDR1 is SQVTM and CDR2 ANQGSEA.

This rearrangement joins TRBV28 to TRBJ2-1; TRBD2 aligns across 8 bases. The V segment lost 8 bases and the J segment 9 bases; nucleotides outside the gene matches: 15. The CDR3 spans 15 residues. The V gene's germline CDR1 is MDHEN and CDR2 SYDVKM. The CDR3 region is CASAPPPSGSPEQFF. CDR3 in DNA: TGTGCCAGCGCTCCCCCGCCTAGCGGGTCTCCTGAGCAGTTCTTC.

This clonotype was found many times. The V and J genes are TRBV29-1 and TRBJ2-2, with D perhaps TRBD1 (5 bases). Germline V CDR1 and CDR2: SQVTM, ANQGSEA. This CDR3 comprises 13 residues. V was trimmed by 6 bases and J by 3 bases, leaving 11 bases between them. CDR3 sequence reads: CSVYRQYTGELFF. CDR3 sequence (DNA): TGCAGCGTCTACCGACAGTACACCGGGGAGCTGTTTTTT.

This clonotype was counted between two and nine times. The V call is TRBV7-2, the J call TRBJ2-5, with 13 bases aligning to TRBD2. This CDR3 spans 15 amino acids. Germline V gene sequence: CDR1 SGHTA, CDR2 FQGNSA. Trimming cost V 5 bases and J 5 bases; bases outside gene matches: 5. The CDR3 protein is CASSRTSGSAETQYF. The CDR3 DNA is TGTGCCAGCAGCCGGACTAGCGGGAGCGCGGAGACCCAGTACTTC.

At least ten counts were recorded for this clonotype. V is TRBV10-3 and J is TRBJ1-5, with D possibly matching TRBD1 (5 bases). The CDR3 extends over 13 amino acids. Germline CDR1 and CDR2: ENHRY and SYGVKD. Trimming cost V 5 bases and J 5 bases, with 10 bases left between them. CDR3 DNA sequence: TGTGCCATCAGTACTATGGGGGATCAGCCCCAGCATTTT. Its protein product is CAISTMGDQPQHF.